This is a list of T cell receptor beta chains from one sample in a study of OX40 agonist ivuxolimab in advanced cancers. Using immunoSEQ multiplex PCR, the repertoire was profiled, and TCRdb retains in-frame clones only, with some absent. Here the sample spans tens of thousands of clones, 85% being singletons. Material: CD4+ or CD8+ T cells sorted from blood, obtained in a trial of the OX40 agonist ivuxolimab. The source is an adult with an advanced solid tumor such as melanoma, head and neck, liver or kidney cancer. The CDR3 runs from the conserved cysteine through the conserved F or W. The order of the fields is clone size, CDR3 length, J gene, D gene, V gene, CDR3 protein, CDR3 DNA. The D gene is left open where the match is weak. Not every row has a clone size; where given, it reads once, few, many or a size class.

abundance: NA; len: 12; j_gene: TRBJ2-3; d_gene: NA; v_gene: TRBV6-5; CDR3aa: CASSHFTDTQYF; CDR3nt: TGTGCCAGCAGCCATTTCACAGATACGCAGTATTTT
abundance: NA; len: 16; j_gene: TRBJ1-2; d_gene: TRBD1; v_gene: TRBV4-3; CDR3aa: CASSPTRGGFIYGYTF; CDR3nt: TGCGCCAGCAGCCCGACCAGGGGGGGGTTCATCTATGGCTACACCTTC
abundance: NA; len: 13; j_gene: TRBJ1-1; d_gene: NA; v_gene: TRBV25-1; CDR3aa: CASSELDGSGAFF; CDR3nt: TGTGCCAGCAGTGAACTGGACGGGAGCGGAGCTTTCTTT
abundance: NA; len: 15; j_gene: TRBJ2-1; d_gene: NA; v_gene: TRBV19; CDR3aa: CASSRSGSSYNEQFF; CDR3nt: TGTGCCAGTAGTAGGTCGGGGAGCTCCTACAATGAGCAGTTCTTC
abundance: NA; len: 20; j_gene: TRBJ2-3; d_gene: TRBD2; v_gene: TRBV2; CDR3aa: CASSVRGTSGRGASTDTQYF; CDR3nt: TGTGCCAGCAGTGTTCGTGGGACTAGCGGGAGAGGGGCTAGCACAGATACGCAGTATTTT
abundance: NA; len: 12; j_gene: TRBJ2-5; d_gene: NA; v_gene: TRBV9; CDR3aa: CASSGAKETQYF; CDR3nt: TGTGCCAGCAGCGGGGCGAAGGAGACCCAGTACTTC
abundance: NA; len: 15; j_gene: TRBJ2-3; d_gene: NA; v_gene: TRBV10-3; CDR3aa: CAISVGGASTDTQYF; CDR3nt: TGTGCCATCAGTGTGGGCGGGGCTAGCACAGATACGCAGTATTTT
abundance: NA; len: 14; j_gene: TRBJ1-5; d_gene: NA; v_gene: TRBV6-5; CDR3aa: CASSYSGWGQPQHF; CDR3nt: TGTGCCAGCAGTTACTCGGGTTGGGGTCAGCCCCAGCATTTT
abundance: NA; len: 19; j_gene: TRBJ2-6; d_gene: NA; v_gene: TRBV28; CDR3aa: CASSLFLSRGAAGANVLTF; CDR3nt: NA
abundance: few; len: 13; j_gene: TRBJ2-1; d_gene: NA; v_gene: TRBV11-2; CDR3aa: CASSLGGLIEQFF; CDR3nt: TGTGCCAGCAGCTTAGGCGGGCTCATAGAGCAGTTCTTC
abundance: NA; len: 14; j_gene: TRBJ2-5; d_gene: NA; v_gene: TRBV27; CDR3aa: CASSSSGDQETQYF; CDR3nt: TGTGCCAGCAGTTCCAGCGGAGACCAAGAGACCCAGTACTTC
abundance: few; len: 16; j_gene: TRBJ1-4; d_gene: NA; v_gene: TRBV21-1; CDR3aa: CASSKPQGAANEKLFF; CDR3nt: TGTGCCAGCAGCAAACCTCAGGGGGCCGCTAATGAAAAACTGTTTTTT
abundance: NA; len: 14; j_gene: TRBJ2-7; d_gene: TRBD1; v_gene: TRBV6-6; CDR3aa: CASSKTGGSYEQYF; CDR3nt: TGTGCCAGCAGTAAGACAGGGGGCTCGTACGAGCAGTACTTC
abundance: NA; len: 17; j_gene: TRBJ2-5; d_gene: TRBD2; v_gene: TRBV2; CDR3aa: CASSGPPGLAGGVGQYF; CDR3nt: TGTGCCAGCAGTGGGCCCCCCGGACTAGCGGGAGGAGTGGGCCAGTACTTC
abundance: once; len: 15; j_gene: TRBJ2-1; d_gene: NA; v_gene: TRBV7-3; CDR3aa: CASSLTGGSYNEQFF; CDR3nt: TGTGCCAGCAGCTTAACAGGGGGCTCCTACAATGAGCAGTTCTTC
abundance: NA; len: 17; j_gene: TRBJ2-5; d_gene: TRBD2; v_gene: TRBV10-3; CDR3aa: CAISESSGGRYQETQYF; CDR3nt: TGTGCCATCAGTGAGTCTAGCGGGGGTCGGTACCAAGAGACCCAGTACTTC